This TCR beta chain was sequenced for a study of response to subunit inactivated influenza vaccine (dated by TCRdb to 2016 to 2019). Study-level background: Deep quantitative T cell receptor repertoire profiling was used in the study to track responses to a trivalent subunit inactivated influenza vaccine. Results and caveats for the whole study, not just this receptor: It was suggested by the authors that each seasonal influenza vaccination may recruit only a limited number of new T cells.

For this chain, trimming is 0 bases at the V end and 7 bases at the J end, and the number of junction bases without a gene match is 8. CDR1 and CDR2 were assigned from the germline V gene as SGDLS and YYNGEE. CDR3 length: 16 amino acids, cysteine to phenylalanine. Only the CDR3 DNA is retained, 48 bases long and in frame from the first base. The library was made by RT-PCR. Sequencing used an Illumina HiSeq 2500. The public reads were run again by TCRdb, first through fastp at Q25 and then through MiXCR, and only productive beta chains were kept. Here each entry gathers all rows of one CDR3 protein and keeps the most common genes and DNA. This sample holds more than 400,000 distinct CDR3 sequences; approximately 11% were observed only once. The ten largest clonotypes hold about 12% of the sample. This clonotype was counted a few times. Its antigen is still unknown. Base qualities are not recorded, but no much larger clone differs from it by a single base.

The time point label corresponds to: 40 to 45 days after influenza vaccine administration. This clonotype originated in a man over 45 who received an inactivated influenza vaccine. Donor details come from another sample of the same person, matched by shared clones. Recombination connected TRBV9 to TRBJ2-1; 9 junctional bases match TRBD2. The sequenced sample was PBMCs from blood, obtained 45 days after vaccination. The nucleotides read TGTGCCAGCAGCGTAGCGGGCGGGAGGGCCTGGAATGAGCAGTTCTTC. The translation is CASSVAGGRAWNEQFF.